These 32 T cell receptor beta chains originate from one sample sequenced in a study of blood T cell repertoires in COVID-19. Data came from immunoSEQ multiplex PCR; TCRdb stores just in-frame clones and leaves some out. The table includes around 92,000 clones, more than 75% detected once. The sequenced sample was peripheral blood. The receptors come from a human donor in a cohort sampled during active COVID-19.

This chain uses TRBV5-8 with TRBJ2-1; weak D call: TRBD2 (6 bases). The CDR3 length is 15 residues. Germline CDR1 SGHTS, CDR2 YDEGEE. The ends were cut back, 0 bases at V and 9 bases at J, with 16 bases in the middle. The CDR3 region is CASSLATDGGGEQFF. CDR3 DNA sequence: TGTGCCAGCAGCTTGGCCACAGACGGGGGAGGTGAGCAGTTCTTC.

V gene TRBV28 combines with J gene TRBJ2-1; 8 nucleotides align to TRBD2. The CDR3 is 15 amino acids. The germline V gene has CDR1 MDHEN and CDR2 SYDVKM. Trimming removed 7 bases from V and 4 bases from J; junction bases left unmatched: 9. CDR3: CASTIRTSKYNEQFF. Written as DNA, the CDR3 is TGTGCCAGCACAATCCGGACTAGCAAATACAATGAGCAGTTCTTC.

The chain combines TRBV9 with TRBJ2-7, with a weak D call TRBD2 (6 bases). This CDR3 is built from 13 residues. V was cut by 3 bases and J by 5 bases, with 12 bases left in between. Germline lookup yields CDR1 SGDLS and CDR2 YYNGEE. This CDR3 reads CASSAGGGDEQYF. The CDR3 DNA reads as TGTGCCAGCAGCGCAGGCGGAGGGGACGAGCAGTACTTC.

The V and J genes are TRBV12-3 or TRBV12-4 and TRBJ1-2, with D unclear. The CDR3 is 12 amino acids. V was clipped by 1 base and J by 4 bases, with 4 bases between them. The CDR3 DNA reads as TGTGCCAGCAGTTTAGACGGCTATGGCTACACCTTC. Encoded protein: CASSLDGYGYTF.

The rearrangement links TRBV19 to TRBJ2-1; D is possibly TRBD2 (5 bases). With 2 bases removed from V and 6 bases from J, the gap between germline ends came to 11 bases. Germline assignment: CDR1 LNHDA and CDR2 SQIVND (reference sequence). This CDR3 is 14 amino acids long. CDR3 region: CASSIFDGGNEQFF. The CDR3 DNA reads TGTGCCAGTAGTATATTTGACGGAGGCAATGAGCAGTTCTTC.

This sequence joins TRBV10-3 and TRBJ1-2, with 7 bases identical to TRBD1. This CDR3 is built from 15 residues. Looked up from germline, CDR1 is ENHRY and CDR2 is SYGVKD. Trimming cost V 3 bases and J 4 bases; bases outside gene matches: 8. Written as DNA, the CDR3 is TGTGCCATCAGTGAATCTAGGGGGCTGGTCTATGGCTACACCTTC. It yields the protein CAISESRGLVYGYTF.

The chain uses TRBV7-9 and TRBJ2-7; the match to TRBD1 covers 7 bases. CDR1 is SEHNR and CDR2 is FQNEAQ in the germline V gene (reference sequence). V shed 1 base, J shed 3 bases, and the junction held 9 bases outside the gene matches. The CDR3 is 16 amino acids. CDR3 sequence: CASSLGGTVESYEQYF. The CDR3 DNA sequence: TGTGCCAGCAGCTTAGGAGGGACAGTAGAAAGCTACGAGCAGTACTTC.

The chain employs TRBV12-3 or TRBV12-4 and TRBJ2-7; D is possibly TRBD2 (5 bases). Deletions cut 3 bases from V and 3 bases from J, with 6 bases between. The CDR3 is 12 residues long. CDR3 bases: TGTGCCAGCAGTTTCGGGAACTACGAGCAGTACTTC. Amino acid sequence: CASSFGNYEQYF.

The genes are TRBV27 and TRBJ1-5; 7 nucleotides line up with TRBD1. Germline CDR1 MNHEY, CDR2 SMNVEV (reference sequence). The J segment lost 0 bases and the V segment lost 5 bases, leaving 16 bases of the junction unmatched. CDR3 length: 19 amino acids. The CDR3 region is CASSARTGLYLNSNQPQHF. For the CDR3, the DNA is TGTGCCAGCAGTGCAAGGACAGGCCTTTACCTAAATAGCAATCAGCCCCAGCATTTT.

The V call is TRBV11-2, the J call TRBJ2-1; D is ambiguous. This CDR3 comprises 16 residues. Germline V gene data show CDR1 as SGHAT and CDR2 as FQNNGV. Trimming removed 2 bases at V and 5 bases at J, with 16 bases between. The DNA of the CDR3 is TGTGCCAGCAGCTTACGTGGTTCCGGGTTGGACAATGAGCAGTTCTTC. Residues: CASSLRGSGLDNEQFF. Looking up the rest from reference TRBV11-2 and TRBJ2-1 gives the full variable domain: EAGVAQSPRYKIIEKRQSVAFWCNPISGHATLYWYQQILGQGPKLLIQFQNNGVVDDSQLPKDRFSAERLKGVDSTLKIQPAKLEDSAVYLCASSLRGSGLDNEQFFGPGTRLTVL.

V gene TRBV19 combines with J gene TRBJ1-2, with 8 bases matching TRBD1. The CDR3 is 18 amino acids. The V segment lost 5 bases and the J segment 0 bases; nucleotides outside the gene matches: 14. The germline gives CDR1 LNHDA, CDR2 SQIVND (reference sequence). The CDR3: CASSPQIGQGPANYGYTF. The CDR3 DNA reads as TGTGCCAGTAGTCCTCAGATTGGACAGGGCCCCGCTAACTATGGCTACACCTTC.

The chain recombines TRBV27 with TRBJ1-6, with D possibly matching TRBD1 (5 bases). Germline CDR1 reads MNHEY; CDR2 reads SMNVEV (reference sequence). Trimming removed 8 bases from V and 10 bases from J, with 27 bases in between. This CDR3 has 17 amino acids. CDR3: CASSLVGQGGIRSPLHF. CDR3 bases: TGTGCCAGCTCTTTGGTTGGGCAGGGAGGAATACGGTCACCCCTCCACTTT.

The J gene is TRBJ1-1, the V gene TRBV7-9, with a weak D call TRBD1 (5 bases). CDR1 is SEHNR, CDR2 FQNEAQ, per germline (reference sequence). The CDR3 length is 17 residues. Between the trimmed V and J ends, which lost 8 bases and 1 base, there was a span of 23 bases. CDR3 coding DNA: TGTGCCAGCCGCCCAAAGGGTTACGGGGGGGGGAACACTGAAGCTTTCTTT. Its protein product is CASRPKGYGGGNTEAFF.

V is TRBV7-8 and J is TRBJ1-4; possibly TRBD1 for D (5 bases). Germline V lookup: CDR1 SGHVS, CDR2 FQNEAQ. This CDR3 is 14 amino acids long. V lost 3 bases and J 7 bases, leaving 12 bases between the germline ends. The CDR3 spells CASSFTAGGEKLFF. CDR3 in DNA: TGTGCCAGCAGCTTTACGGCGGGGGGTGAAAAACTGTTTTTT.

The chain employs TRBV5-8 and TRBJ2-4; 11 bases agree with TRBD2. CDR1 is SGHTS, CDR2 YDEGEE, per germline. This CDR3 has 14 residues. The trim removed 6 bases at V and 8 bases at J, leaving 7 bases unmatched. CDR3 amino acids: CASTRDSGRDIQYF. In nucleotides, the CDR3 is TGTGCCAGCACCCGGGATAGCGGGAGGGACATTCAGTACTTC.

This sequence joins TRBV5-1 and TRBJ2-7; unclear D gene. CDR1 is SGHRS, CDR2 YFSETQ, per germline. Trimming took off 0 bases at V and 2 bases at J, with 6 bases between the two ends. The length of the CDR3 is 13 residues. The CDR3 DNA reads as TGCGCCAGCAGCTTGGGGCTTACCTACGAGCAGTACTTC. This codes for CASSLGLTYEQYF.

The V and J genes are TRBV29-1 and TRBJ2-7, with D maybe TRBD2 (5 bases). V shed 1 base and J shed 2 bases, with 6 bases lying between them. The germline V gene encodes CDR1 SQVTM and CDR2 ANQGSEA. The CDR3 covers 12 residues. In DNA, the CDR3 is TGCAGCGTTGAAGGGGAGACCTACGAGCAGTACTTC. It translates to CSVEGETYEQYF.

The chain recombines TRBV27 with TRBJ2-2, with a weak D call TRBD1 (6 bases). The V end lost 5 bases, the J end lost 6 bases, and 13 bases lay between the germline ends. The CDR3 runs to 14 residues. CDR1 and CDR2 (germline): MNHEY, SMNVEV (reference sequence). CDR3 coding DNA: TGTGCCAGCAGTCCCTACAGGGTCGCCGGGGAGCTGTTTTTT. Translated, it gives CASSPYRVAGELFF.

The rearrangement links TRBV9 to TRBJ2-1; perhaps TRBD2 as D (6 bases). V lost 2 bases and J lost 0, with 12 bases in between. The CDR3 is 16 residues long. Germline assignment: CDR1 SGDLS and CDR2 YYNGEE. The CDR3 region has the DNA TGTGCCAGCAGCGTGGGTAGCGGTACCTCCTACAATGAGCAGTTCTTC. Protein sequence: CASSVGSGTSYNEQFF.

This chain uses TRBV28 with TRBJ2-3; 8 bases line up with TRBD2. V gave up 7 bases and J gave up 1 base; unmatched junction bases: 1. CDR3 size: 13 residues. Germline CDR1 reads MDHEN; CDR2 reads SYDVKM. The CDR3 DNA reads TGTGCCAGCACCGGGGGGGGCACAGATACGCAGTATTTT. It translates to CASTGGGTDTQYF.

The chain has TRBV29-1 and TRBJ2-1, with 8 bases identical to TRBD2. The CDR3 runs 15 residues. V shed 1 base, J shed 3 bases, and the junction held 5 bases outside the gene matches. Germline CDR1 and CDR2: SQVTM and ANQGSEA. CDR3 nucleotide sequence: TGCAGCGTTGAAGTGCGAGCGGGAGTCTACAATGAGCAGTTCTTC. This translates into CSVEVRAGVYNEQFF.

The chain employs TRBV24-1 and TRBJ2-2; D might be TRBD1 (6 bases). This CDR3 contains 15 residues. In germline, CDR1 is KGHDR, CDR2 SFDVKD. Trimming stripped 6 bases from V and 0 bases from J, with 10 bases between. The CDR3 sequence: CATSTGTPNTGELFF. The CDR3 nucleotides are TGTGCCACCAGTACTGGGACACCGAACACCGGGGAGCTGTTTTTT.

This CDR3 is CASSLAVSGRGEQFF. The CDR3 DNA reads as TGTGCCAGCAGCTTAGCGGTTAGCGGGAGAGGTGAGCAGTTCTTC. The chain couples TRBV7-9 to TRBJ2-1; 9 positions match TRBD2. Trimming at V came to 0 bases and at J to 9 bases, leaving 6 bases not matched to a gene. The germline V gene has CDR1 SEHNR and CDR2 FQNEAQ (reference sequence). The CDR3 spans 15 residues.

V and J are TRBV7-6 and TRBJ2-5; 9 bases line up with TRBD1. There are 16 residues in the CDR3. The J segment lost 6 bases and the V segment lost 4 bases, leaving 12 bases of the junction unmatched. The germline CDR1 and CDR2 sequences are SGHVS and FNYEAQ. The CDR3, as DNA: TGTGCCAGCAGCTCACGCACCGGGACAGGGATGCAGACCCAGTACTTC. Translation: CASSSRTGTGMQTQYF.

The chain carries TRBV6-5 and TRBJ2-2, with D unclear. V gave up 3 bases and J gave up 0 bases, with 8 bases separating them. CDR3 size: 15 residues. The germline V gene encodes CDR1 MNHEY and CDR2 SVGAGI. CDR3 amino acids: CASSYYNTNTGELFF. CDR3 nucleotides: TGTGCCAGCAGTTATTATAACACGAACACCGGGGAGCTGTTTTTT.

This clone was counted a single time. The chain is built from TRBV7-3 and TRBJ2-1; 14 bases agree with TRBD2. Germline CDR1 reads SGHTA; CDR2 reads FQGTGA. V shed 6 bases, J shed 0 bases, and the junction held 10 bases outside the gene matches. The CDR3 consists of 19 residues. CDR3 region: CASRSGLAGGPSSYNEQFF. Here the CDR3 DNA reads TGTGCCAGCAGGTCCGGACTAGCGGGAGGCCCTAGCTCCTACAATGAGCAGTTCTTC. Full variable domain (missing parts from reference TRBV7-3 and TRBJ2-1): GAGVSQTPSNKVTEKGKYVELRCDPISGHTALYWYRQSLGQGPEFLIYFQGTGAADDSGLPNDRFFAVRPEGSVSTLKIQRTERGDSAVYLCASRSGLAGGPSSYNEQFFGPGTRLTVL.

The chain uses TRBV6-2 or TRBV6-3 and TRBJ2-3; D perhaps matches TRBD2 (5 bases). CDR1 MNHEY and CDR2 SVGEGT come from the germline V gene. The length of the CDR3 is 14 residues. Trimming took off 5 bases at V and 6 bases at J, with 15 bases between the two ends. CDR3 in DNA: TGTGCCAGCAGTACTAGGACTCGGAGGGATACGCAGTATTTT. Translated, it gives CASSTRTRRDTQYF.

The chain has TRBV24-1 and TRBJ2-1; 11 bases fit TRBD2. The CDR3 consists of 17 residues. The V gene end was trimmed by 4 bases and the J gene end by 6 bases; junction bases not matched to a gene: 10. Germline V CDR1 and CDR2: KGHDR, SFDVKD. The CDR3 sequence is CATSDPTGTSGVNEQFF. CDR3 DNA: TGTGCCACCAGTGACCCAACCGGGACTAGCGGCGTCAATGAGCAGTTCTTC.

The gene calls are TRBV29-1 and TRBJ1-1, with 8 bases lining up with TRBD1. This CDR3 has 15 amino acids. Germline-derived CDR1 and CDR2 are SQVTM and ANQGSEA. V was clipped by 3 bases and J by 4 bases; unmatched bases: 10. CDR3 DNA: TGCAGCGTTGAGTTGGCCACAGGGGGGTTCACTGAAGCTTTCTTT. It is translated as CSVELATGGFTEAFF.

V is TRBV7-8 and J is TRBJ2-5; 10 bases map to TRBD2. The V and J ends lost 8 bases and 0 bases, in that order; junction bases with no gene match: 9. CDR1 SGHVS and CDR2 FQNEAQ come from the germline V gene. This CDR3 has 16 residues. CDR3 nucleotides: TGTGCCAGCCGACTAGCGGGTAACTTGTACCAAGAGACCCAGTACTTC. This codes for CASRLAGNLYQETQYF.

This clone was counted between two and nine times. V and J are TRBV27 and TRBJ1-2; tentative D call: TRBD1 (5 bases). V was trimmed by 6 bases and J by 7 bases, leaving 9 bases between them. Per germline, CDR1 MNHEY and CDR2 SMNVEV (reference sequence). The CDR3 loop spans 11 amino acids. CDR3 sequence: CASSPGIGYTF. As DNA, the CDR3 is TGTGCCAGCAGCCCAGGGATTGGCTACACCTTC.

The CDR3 sequence: CASSERRGGTGELFF. The CDR3 bases are TGCGCCAGCAGTGAAAGGCGGGGAGGAACCGGGGAGCTGTTTTTT. The chain combines TRBV10-1 with TRBJ2-2; a possible D gene is TRBD2 (6 bases). V shed 3 bases and J shed 5 bases, with 13 bases lying between them. The length of the CDR3 is 15 residues. CDR1 and CDR2 from the germline V gene are WNHNN and SYGVQD (reference sequence).